The clone carrying this T cell receptor (beta chain) was detected only a few times. The CDR3 is made up of 15 amino acids. V shed 7 bases and J 3 bases; nucleotides not matched to a gene: 12. Germline loops: CDR1 ENHRY, CDR2 SYGVKD. These data are taken from a study of blood T cell repertoires in COVID-19. For the study at large: The study drew acute and convalescent COVID-19 samples from the United States, Italy and Spain.

Only in-frame clones appear in the TCRdb table, and some are missing; sequencing was by immunoSEQ multiplex PCR. There are roughly 130,000 clones in the sample; about four fifths occur only once, and about a sixth lies in the top ten. The chain is built from TRBV10-3 and TRBJ2-7, with TRBD1 matching over 7 bases. The TCR comes from a woman aged 45-65 years with acute or convalescent COVID-19. Sequences were obtained from peripheral blood. The DNA of the CDR3 is TGTGCCATCACTAATGGACAGGCCGCCCTCTACGAGCAGTACTTC. Encoded protein: CAITNGQAALYEQYF.